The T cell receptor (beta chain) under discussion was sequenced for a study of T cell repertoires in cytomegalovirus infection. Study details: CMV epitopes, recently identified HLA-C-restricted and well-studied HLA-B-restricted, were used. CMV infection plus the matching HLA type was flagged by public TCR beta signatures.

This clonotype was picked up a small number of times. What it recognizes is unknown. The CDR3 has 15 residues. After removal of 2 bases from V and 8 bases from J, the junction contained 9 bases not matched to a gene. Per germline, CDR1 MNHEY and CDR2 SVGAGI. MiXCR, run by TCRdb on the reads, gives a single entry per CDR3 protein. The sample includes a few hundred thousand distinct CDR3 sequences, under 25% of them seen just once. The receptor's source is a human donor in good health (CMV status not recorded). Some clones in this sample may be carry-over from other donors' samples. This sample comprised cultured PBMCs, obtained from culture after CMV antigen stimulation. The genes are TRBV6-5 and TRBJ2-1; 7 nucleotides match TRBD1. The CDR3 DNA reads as TGTGCCAGCAGTTACACGTCAGGGGGTGCGGATGAGCAGTTCTTC. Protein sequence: CASSYTSGGADEQFF.